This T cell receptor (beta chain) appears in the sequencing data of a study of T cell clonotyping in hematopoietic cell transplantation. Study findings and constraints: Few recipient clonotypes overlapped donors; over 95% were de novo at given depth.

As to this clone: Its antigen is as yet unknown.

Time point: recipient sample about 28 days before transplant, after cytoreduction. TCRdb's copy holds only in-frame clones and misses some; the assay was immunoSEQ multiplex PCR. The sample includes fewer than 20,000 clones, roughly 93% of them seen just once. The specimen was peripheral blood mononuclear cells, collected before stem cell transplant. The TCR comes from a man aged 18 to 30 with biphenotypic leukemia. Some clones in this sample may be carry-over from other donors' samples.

This chain's CDR3 is CAWSWGTYEQYF. In nucleotides, the CDR3 is TGTGCCTGGAGTTGGGGAACCTACGAGCAGTACTTC. This rearrangement joins TRBV30 to TRBJ2-7; no firm D call. Trimming removed 2 bases at V and 2 bases at J, with 7 bases between. Germline V lookup: CDR1 GTSNPN, CDR2 SVGIG (reference sequence). This CDR3 spans 12 amino acids.